Sequencing of this TCR beta chain was carried out in a study of blood T cells in healthy people across ages. Study-wide results and caveats: Per-million-T-cell TCR beta diversity fell roughly linearly with age. Strongly correlated with naive T cell percentage was TCR beta diversity. Any changes in expanded clonotypes were possibly confounded, as donor CMV status remained unknown.

Alongside a J-beta primer mix, a sample-barcoded 5' primer served in a second PCR lasting roughly 6 to 11 cycles. TCRdb called the 5' RACE reads again in MiXCR, with one record for every CDR3 protein. The sample records approximately 730,000 distinct CDR3 sequences, about 55% being singletons. V was trimmed by 7 bases and J by 0 bases, leaving 13 bases between them. CDR3 size: 14 residues. Germline assignment: CDR1 SQVTM and CDR2 ANQGSEA. The donors, healthy Caucasians from Russia, were aged about 6 to 90. Comments on this clonotype: As yet, its antigen is unknown.

The sequenced sample was blood. The chain combines TRBV29-1 with TRBJ2-1; no firm D call. The receptor was derived from a man aged 80 or over in good health. In DNA form, the CDR3 reads TGCAGCGGAGACCCACGAAGCTCCTACAATGAGCAGTTCTTC. Translating it yields CSGDPRSSYNEQFF.